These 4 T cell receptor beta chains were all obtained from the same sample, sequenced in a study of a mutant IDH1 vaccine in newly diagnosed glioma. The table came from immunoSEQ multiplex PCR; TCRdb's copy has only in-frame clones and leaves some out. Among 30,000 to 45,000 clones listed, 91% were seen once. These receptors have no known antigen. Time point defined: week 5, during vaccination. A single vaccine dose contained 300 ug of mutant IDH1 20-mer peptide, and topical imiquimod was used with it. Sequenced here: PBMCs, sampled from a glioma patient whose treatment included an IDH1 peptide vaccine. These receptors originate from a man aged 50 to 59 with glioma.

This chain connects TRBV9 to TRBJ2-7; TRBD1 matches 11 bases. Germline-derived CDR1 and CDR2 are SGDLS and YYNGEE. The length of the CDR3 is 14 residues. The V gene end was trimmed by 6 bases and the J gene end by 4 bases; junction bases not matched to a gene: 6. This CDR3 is CASTPGTGGYEQYF. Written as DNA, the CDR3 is TGTGCCAGCACCCCGGGGACAGGGGGTTACGAGCAGTACTTC.

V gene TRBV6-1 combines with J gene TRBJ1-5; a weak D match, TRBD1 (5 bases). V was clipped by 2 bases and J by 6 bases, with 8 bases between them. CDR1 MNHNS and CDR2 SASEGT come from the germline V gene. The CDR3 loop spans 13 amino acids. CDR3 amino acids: CASSETGGQPQHF. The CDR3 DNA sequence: TGTGCCAGCAGTGAAACGGGGGGTCAGCCCCAGCATTTT.

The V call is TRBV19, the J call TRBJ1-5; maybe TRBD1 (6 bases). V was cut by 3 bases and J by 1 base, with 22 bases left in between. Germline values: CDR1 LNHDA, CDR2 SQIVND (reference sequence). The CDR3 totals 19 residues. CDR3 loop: CASSISLGQGPQSNQPQHF. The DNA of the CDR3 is TGTGCCAGTAGTATTAGTCTAGGGCAGGGGCCGCAAAGCAATCAGCCCCAGCATTTT. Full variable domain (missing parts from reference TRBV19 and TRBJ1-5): DGGITQSPKYLFRKEGQNVTLSCEQNLNHDAMYWYRQDPGQGLRLIYYSQIVNDFQKGDIAEGYSVSREKKESFPLTVTSAQKNPTAFYLCASSISLGQGPQSNQPQHFGDGTRLSIL.

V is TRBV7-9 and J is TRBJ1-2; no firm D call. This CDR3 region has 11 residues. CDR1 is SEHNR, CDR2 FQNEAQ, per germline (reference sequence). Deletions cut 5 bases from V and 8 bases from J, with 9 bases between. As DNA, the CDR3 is TGTGCCAGCAGCGGAAGGAGCGGCTACACCTTC. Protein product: CASSGRSGYTF.